The entry below gives a single TCR beta chain sequence along with its context. Its antigen is as yet unknown. This sample is drawn from a study of vaccination and CD4 T cells after COVID-19. Looking at the study overall: Testing by nasal swab PCR showed convalescent patients to be SARS-CoV-2 positive; fewer than ten were mild and one was severe. Convalescent donors were composed of six males and four females, of whom two were Hispanic. Notes on the study in general: Median SARS-CoV-2-reactive clonotypes rose from around 19 to 38, not significantly. Convalescent patients displayed a median approximately 90% of reactive clones emerging only post-vaccination.

This CDR3 is 16 amino acids long. V was clipped by 6 bases and J by 4 bases; unmatched bases: 9. Germline V gene data show CDR1 as SNHLY and CDR2 as FYNNEI. Time point described: late sampling 161 to 241 days after vaccination in a few convalescent patients. TCRdb reanalysed the PCR reads using MiXCR and keeps one entry per CDR3 protein. Of 30,000 or so distinct CDR3 sequences in the sample, 50% are singletons; the top ten hold over 4.5%. The specimen was CD4+ T cells from blood, collected about 7 months after SARS-CoV-2 vaccination. The gene calls are TRBV2 and TRBJ1-5; 10 bases align to TRBD1. The sequence came from a human donor who had recovered from COVID-19. CDR3 bases: TGTGCCAGCAGGGGGGGGGACAGGGGAGGGAATCAGCCCCAGCATTTT. Encoded protein: CASRGGDRGGNQPQHF.